The 5 T cell receptor beta chains in this list originate from one sample, sequenced in a study of cytomegalovirus exposure and HLA in healthy donors (dated by TCRdb to 2015 to 2018). The library was made by the immunoSEQ multiplex PCR assay. A mixture of 60 forward primers for TCR Vbeta segments and 13 reverse primers for TCR Jbeta segments was used in the multiplex PCR. As stored in TCRdb, this immuneACCESS dataset retains in-frame rearrangements with V and J assigned. A fraction of the clones does not appear; measured against another copy, unresolved V genes explain less than half of the discrepancy, and the remainder lacks a known reason. In this sample the table shows 55,000 to 75,000 clones, 70% to 80% of which occur a single time. The top ten clonotypes cover around 3% of the sample. What was sequenced was PBMCs. Source of these receptors: a girl aged 10 to 17 in good health and CMV-seropositive.

The chain joins TRBV4-1 to TRBJ2-5, with 8 bases lining up with TRBD1. The CDR3 is 15 amino acids. Germline assignment: CDR1 MGHRA and CDR2 YSYEKL. J lost 3 bases, V lost 1 base, and 4 bases had no gene match. The chain's CDR3 is CASSQVMTGEETQYF. The CDR3 bases are TGCGCCAGCAGCCAAGTTATGACAGGGGAAGAGACCCAGTACTTC.

V gene TRBV6-6 combines with J gene TRBJ1-1; TRBD1 agrees at 7 bases. Germline CDR1 reads MNHNY; CDR2 reads SVGAGI (reference sequence). The CDR3 loop spans 14 amino acids. Trimming cost V 7 bases and J 6 bases; bases outside gene matches: 11. The chain's CDR3 is CASKERQGGPEAFF. As DNA, the CDR3 is TGTGCCAGCAAAGAGAGACAGGGCGGCCCTGAAGCTTTCTTT.

The chain employs TRBV5-5 and TRBJ1-1; D is uncertain. Germline V gene data show CDR1 as SGHKS and CDR2 as YYEKEE (reference sequence). Trimming shortened V by 2 bases and J by 12 bases, and 14 bases separated the two germline ends. CDR3 length: 12 amino acids. The CDR3 loop reads CASSFSGRGTFF. In DNA form, the CDR3 reads TGTGCCAGCAGCTTTTCGGGCAGAGGGACTTTCTTT.

The gene calls are TRBV4-1 and TRBJ1-1; 8 bases agree with TRBD1. Germline loops: CDR1 MGHRA, CDR2 YSYEKL. Trimming took 1 base from V and 6 from J; bases not matched to a gene: 10. This CDR3 has 16 residues. CDR3 in amino acids: CASSQVPQTGESEAFF. DNA for the CDR3: TGCGCCAGCAGCCAAGTACCTCAGACAGGGGAATCTGAAGCTTTCTTT.

This clone was found once. The chain is built from TRBV10-3 and TRBJ2-2; D is possibly TRBD1 (5 bases). V dropped 10 bases and J dropped 0 bases, with 21 bases sitting between them. Germline V gene data show CDR1 as ENHRY and CDR2 as SYGVKD. The CDR3 runs 17 residues. In nucleotides, the CDR3 is TGTGCCACCGCATTTTCTCAGACAGTTGCGAACACCGGGGAGCTGTTTTTT. Amino acids: CATAFSQTVANTGELFF.